Listed here is a single T cell receptor beta chain. Its cognate antigen has yet to be identified. Base-call qualities are not available, and no considerably larger clone is one nucleotide away. This sample stems from a study of T cells in Graves' hyperthyroidism and ophthalmopathy (dated by TCRdb to the late 2010s). The study in broad terms: A discovery cohort of about 96 patients, roughly 45 with Graves' ophthalmopathy and approximately 60 with stable Graves' hyperthyroidism, was used to find distinguishing TCR V-J signatures. An independent validation cohort of around 20 hyperthyroidism patients and roughly 16 patients who later progressed to ophthalmopathy tested prospective prediction of ophthalmopathy. The 75 to 100 discovery patients were randomly divided into training and test sets at a 7:3 ratio. In several Graves' hyperthyroidism patients, the study also compared T-cell repertoires from thyroid tissue with T-cell repertoires from blood. Once sampling was done, hyperthyroidism patients were given methimazole at a starting dose of 30 mg daily, whereas ophthalmopathy patients were given high-dose intravenous methylprednisolone. TCR Vbeta CDR3 sequencing of 130 to 150 peripheral blood samples (about 45 ophthalmopathy, 75 to 80 hyperthyroidism and roughly 17 progressor patients) is reported in the paper. The paper's findings and limits, for the study overall: Most expanded thyroid clonotypes (frequency above 0.001) were also found in blood, which suggests that blood repertoires may mirror thyroid immune responses. In cross-validation, a model built on a 13 V-J signature told ophthalmopathy apart from stable hyperthyroidism with over 85% sensitivity and about 81% specificity, and in testing the same model reached 80%/75%. No statistical method was used to set the sample size in advance, and investigators knew the group allocation. In validation, progression to ophthalmopathy was predicted by the model with around 71% sensitivity and roughly 76% specificity, a median of about 6.4 months before onset.

Taken from the germline V gene, the CDR1 and CDR2 loops are SQVTM and ANQGSEA. The CDR3 covers 14 residues, taking in both the cysteine and the phenylalanine. This entry keeps only the CDR3 DNA: 42 bases, framed from base 1. The junction shows trimming of 4 bases on V and 0 bases on J, plus 12 bases between the germline ends. Any patient with an uncontrolled infection, another autoimmune disease, pregnancy or lactation was excluded. Diagnoses relied on clinical symptoms, serum thyroxine and TRAb, thyroid ultrasound and orbital computed tomography. Total RNA was extracted with Trizol reagent, and quality was checked on an Agilent 2100 Bioanalyzer. The TCR beta CDR3 regions were amplified from RNA transcripts. For the first round of RT-PCR on the TCR CDR3, the HTBI primer set was used together with the Qiagen OneStep RT-PCR kit. Libraries were constructed in a second round of multiplex PCR, after which size selection and purification were performed. The libraries were sequenced on an Illumina HiSeq2000 using paired-end 100 bp reads. Per the authors' processing: Raw data were processed with SOAPnuke, discarding reads with adapters, uncalled bases, mean Phred below 15, or no exact constant-primer or identifier match. High-quality paired reads were merged using COPE v1.2.5, and each unique nucleotide sequence was defined as a clonotype. Clonotypes were aligned to IMGT TRBV, TRBD and TRBJ reference segments using MiTCR v1.1. The analysis was restricted to V-J combinations with a frequency above 0.0001, which together covered roughly 99% of the repertoires. A TCS score was defined as the ratio of F50 (clonal expansion) to E x V (chaos), with BLOSUM62-based TCRdist applied between CDR3 peptides within each V-J. Welch's t-statistics and random forest reduced fewer than 550 V-J features to 10 to 15, which were used in a naive Bayes classifier (R e1071). Thyroid-blood repertoire similarity was quantified with the Morisita-Horn index. Clones were called with MiXCR by TCRdb after fastp trimmed the public reads at Q25, and only in-frame beta chains were retained. Each CDR3 protein gets just one entry, which takes the most common genes and DNA from the rows behind it. TCRdb assigned the V and J calls; the authors' analysis was not used. Across this sample there are approximately 700,000 distinct CDR3 sequences, with 40% to 55% seen only once. The ten most abundant clones make up about 7% of the sample.

This sequence was found in an adult man with Graves' disease, either hyperthyroidism or ophthalmopathy (not recorded which). The specimen was peripheral blood or thyroid tissue (not recorded which). The rearranged chain carries TRBV29-1 and TRBJ1-2; TRBD1 could be the D gene, as 6 bases match. The encoded CDR3 is CSVATGYTNYGYTF. The DNA sequence follows: TGCAGCGTTGCCACAGGGTATACTAACTATGGCTACACCTTC.